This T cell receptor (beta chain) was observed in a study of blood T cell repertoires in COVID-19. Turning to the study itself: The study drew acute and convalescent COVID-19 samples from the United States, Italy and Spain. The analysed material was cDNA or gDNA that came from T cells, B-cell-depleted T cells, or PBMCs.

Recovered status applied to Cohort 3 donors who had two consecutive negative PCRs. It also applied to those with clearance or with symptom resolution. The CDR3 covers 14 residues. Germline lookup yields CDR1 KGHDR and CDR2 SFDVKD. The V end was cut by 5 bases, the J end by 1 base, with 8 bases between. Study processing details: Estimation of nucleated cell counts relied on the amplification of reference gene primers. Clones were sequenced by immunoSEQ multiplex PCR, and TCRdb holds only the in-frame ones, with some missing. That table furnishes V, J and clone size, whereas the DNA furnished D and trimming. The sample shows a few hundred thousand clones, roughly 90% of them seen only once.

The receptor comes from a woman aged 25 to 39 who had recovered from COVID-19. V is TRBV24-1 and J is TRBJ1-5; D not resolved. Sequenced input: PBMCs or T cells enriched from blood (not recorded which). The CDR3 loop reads CATSVRGSNQPQHF. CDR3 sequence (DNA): TGTGCCACCAGTGTAAGAGGGAGCAATCAGCCCCAGCATTTT.